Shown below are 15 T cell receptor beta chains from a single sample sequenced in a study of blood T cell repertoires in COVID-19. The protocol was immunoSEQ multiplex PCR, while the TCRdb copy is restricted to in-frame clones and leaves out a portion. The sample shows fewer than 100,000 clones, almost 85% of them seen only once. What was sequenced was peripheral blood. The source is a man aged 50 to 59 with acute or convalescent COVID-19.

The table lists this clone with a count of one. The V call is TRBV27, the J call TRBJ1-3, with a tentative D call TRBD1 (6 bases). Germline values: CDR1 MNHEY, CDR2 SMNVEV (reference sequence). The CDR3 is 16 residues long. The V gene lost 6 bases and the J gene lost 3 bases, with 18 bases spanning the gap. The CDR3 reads CASRPLARRGGNTIYF. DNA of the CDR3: TGTGCCAGCAGGCCCCTCGCCCGCAGGGGTGGAAACACCATATATTTT.

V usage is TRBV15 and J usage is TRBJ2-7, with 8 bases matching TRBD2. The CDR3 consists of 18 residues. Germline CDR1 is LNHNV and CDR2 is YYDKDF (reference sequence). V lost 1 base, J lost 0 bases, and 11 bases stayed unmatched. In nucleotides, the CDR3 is TGTGCCACCAGCAGAGGGGGGATAGCGGGAAGATACTCCTACGAGCAGTACTTC. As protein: CATSRGGIAGRYSYEQYF.

The CDR3 sequence: CATSDPGQGAFNGELFF. DNA of the CDR3: TGTGCCACCAGTGACCCGGGACAGGGGGCGTTCAACGGGGAGCTGTTTTTT. V usage is TRBV24-1 and J usage is TRBJ2-2, with TRBD1 matching over 12 bases. From germline, CDR1 is KGHDR and CDR2 SFDVKD. The CDR3 has 17 amino acids. The ends lost 4 bases at V and 7 bases at J; junction bases unmatched: 9.

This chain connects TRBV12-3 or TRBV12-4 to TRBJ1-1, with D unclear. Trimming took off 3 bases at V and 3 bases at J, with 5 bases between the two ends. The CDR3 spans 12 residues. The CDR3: CASSLSYTEAFF. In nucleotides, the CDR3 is TGTGCCAGCAGTTTGAGTTACACTGAAGCTTTCTTT.

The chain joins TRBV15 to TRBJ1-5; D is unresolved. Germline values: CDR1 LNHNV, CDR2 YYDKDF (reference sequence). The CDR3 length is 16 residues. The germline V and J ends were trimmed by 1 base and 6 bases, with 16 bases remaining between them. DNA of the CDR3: TGTGCCACCAGCAGAGGGTTTAGTCCAGGAGGTCAGCCCCAGCATTTT. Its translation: CATSRGFSPGGQPQHF.

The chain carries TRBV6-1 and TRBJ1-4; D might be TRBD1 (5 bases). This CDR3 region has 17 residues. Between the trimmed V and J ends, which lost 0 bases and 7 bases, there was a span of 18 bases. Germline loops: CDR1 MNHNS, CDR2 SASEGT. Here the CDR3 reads CASSEAHRWGLGEKLFF. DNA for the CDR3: TGTGCCAGCAGTGAAGCCCACAGGTGGGGATTGGGTGAAAAACTGTTTTTT.

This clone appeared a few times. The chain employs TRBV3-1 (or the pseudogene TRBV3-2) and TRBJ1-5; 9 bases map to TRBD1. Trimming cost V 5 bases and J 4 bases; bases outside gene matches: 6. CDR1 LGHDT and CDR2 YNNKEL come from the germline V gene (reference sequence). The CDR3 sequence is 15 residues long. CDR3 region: CASSGPGQGNQPQHF. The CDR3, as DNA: TGTGCCAGCAGCGGACCGGGACAGGGAAATCAGCCCCAGCATTTT.

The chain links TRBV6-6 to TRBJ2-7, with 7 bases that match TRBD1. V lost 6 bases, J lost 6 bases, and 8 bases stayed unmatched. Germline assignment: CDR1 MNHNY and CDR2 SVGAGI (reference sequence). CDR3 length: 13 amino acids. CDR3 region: CASSPTGNFEQYF. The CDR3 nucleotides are TGTGCCAGCAGCCCGACAGGGAACTTCGAGCAGTACTTC.

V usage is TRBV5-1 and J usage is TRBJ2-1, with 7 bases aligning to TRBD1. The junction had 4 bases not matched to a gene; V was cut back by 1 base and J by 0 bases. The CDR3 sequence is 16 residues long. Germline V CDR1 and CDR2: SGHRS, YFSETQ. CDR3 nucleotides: TGCGCCAGCAGCTTGTTAGGGGGCAACTCCTACAATGAGCAGTTCTTC. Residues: CASSLLGGNSYNEQFF.

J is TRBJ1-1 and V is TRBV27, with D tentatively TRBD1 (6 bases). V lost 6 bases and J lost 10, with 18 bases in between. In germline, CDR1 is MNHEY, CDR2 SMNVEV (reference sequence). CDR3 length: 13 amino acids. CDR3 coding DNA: TGTGCCAGCAGCAACAGGGTAGGTTCTCCAGCTTTCTTT. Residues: CASSNRVGSPAFF.

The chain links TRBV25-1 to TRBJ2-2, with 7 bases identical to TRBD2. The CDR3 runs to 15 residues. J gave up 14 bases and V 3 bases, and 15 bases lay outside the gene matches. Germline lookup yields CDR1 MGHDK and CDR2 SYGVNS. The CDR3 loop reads CASSEDPSLGGRLFF. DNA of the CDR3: TGTGCCAGCAGTGAGGACCCTTCCCTTGGCGGGAGACTGTTTTTT.

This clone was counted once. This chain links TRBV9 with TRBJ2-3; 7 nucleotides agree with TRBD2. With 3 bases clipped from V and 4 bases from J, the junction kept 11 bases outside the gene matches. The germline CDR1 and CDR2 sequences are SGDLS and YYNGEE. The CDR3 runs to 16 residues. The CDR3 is CASSGGSGNEADTQYF. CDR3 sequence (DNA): TGTGCCAGCAGCGGAGGGAGCGGGAATGAGGCAGATACGCAGTATTTT.

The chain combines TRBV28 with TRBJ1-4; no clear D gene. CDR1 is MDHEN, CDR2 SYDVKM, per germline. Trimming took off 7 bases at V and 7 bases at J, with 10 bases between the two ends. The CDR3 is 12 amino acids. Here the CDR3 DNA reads TGTGCCAGCACGAGGGCCGGTGAAAAACTGTTTTTT. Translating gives CASTRAGEKLFF. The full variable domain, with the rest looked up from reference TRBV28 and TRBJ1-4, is DVKVTQSSRYLVKRTGEKVFLECVQDMDHENMFWYRQDPGLGLRLIYFSYDVKMKEKGDIPEGYSVSREKKERFSLILESASTNQTSMYLCASTRAGEKLFFGSGTQLSVL.

The CDR3 DNA sequence: TGTGCCAGCTCACCACAGGGAGGGAATAATAATTCACCCCTCCACTTT. Translation: CASSPQGGNNNSPLHF. The V gene is TRBV18, the J gene TRBJ1-6; D gene uncertain. The germline V gene encodes CDR1 KGHSH and CDR2 LQKENI. The CDR3 runs 16 residues. Between the trimmed V and J ends, which lost 1 base and 5 bases, there was a span of 12 bases.

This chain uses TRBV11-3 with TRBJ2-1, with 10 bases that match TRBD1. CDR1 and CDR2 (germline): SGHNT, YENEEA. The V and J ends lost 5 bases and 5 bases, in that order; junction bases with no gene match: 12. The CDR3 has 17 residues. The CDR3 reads CASSPGQGRGGNNEQFF. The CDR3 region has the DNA TGTGCCAGCAGCCCGGGACAGGGGAGAGGGGGTAACAATGAGCAGTTCTTC.